This T cell receptor beta chain was recovered during a study of beta chain features in type 1 diabetes. This clone was counted a few times. Germline V gene lookup returns CDR1 SGHDT and CDR2 YYEEEE. This CDR3 is 15 amino acids long. Reverse transcribing all isolated RNA meant expressed TCRB transcripts were sequenced. Assay used: immunoSEQ multiplex PCR; TCRdb lists only in-frame clones, some missing. The table shows 130,000 to 150,000 clones, with about 10% occurring only once. This sequence joins TRBV5-6 and TRBJ2-5; TRBD1 matches at 8 bases. The DNA end is more similar to TRBJ2-7, so the J call may be wrong. The receptor was isolated from a young man in good health. Sequences were obtained from naive CD4+ T cells from blood. The CDR3, as DNA: TGTGCCAGCAGCTCCCTGGACAGGGCAACCTACGAGCAGTACTTC. Its protein product is CASSSLDRATYEQYF.